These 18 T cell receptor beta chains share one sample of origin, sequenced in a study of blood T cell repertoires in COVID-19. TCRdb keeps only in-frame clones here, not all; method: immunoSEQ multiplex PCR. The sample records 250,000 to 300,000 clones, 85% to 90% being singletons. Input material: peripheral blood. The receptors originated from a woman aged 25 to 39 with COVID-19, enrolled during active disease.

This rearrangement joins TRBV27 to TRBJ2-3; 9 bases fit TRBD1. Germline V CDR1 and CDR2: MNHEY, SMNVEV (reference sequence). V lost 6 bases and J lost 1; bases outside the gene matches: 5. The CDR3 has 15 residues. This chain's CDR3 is CASRPRTGGTDTQYF. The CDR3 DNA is TGTGCCAGCAGACCTAGGACAGGGGGCACAGATACGCAGTATTTT.

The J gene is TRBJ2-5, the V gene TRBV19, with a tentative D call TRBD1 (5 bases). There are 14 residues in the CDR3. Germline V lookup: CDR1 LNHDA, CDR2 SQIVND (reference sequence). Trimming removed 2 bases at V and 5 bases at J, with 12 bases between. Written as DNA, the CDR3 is TGTGCCAGTAGTATATGGACAAAACCGGAGACCCAGTACTTC. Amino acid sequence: CASSIWTKPETQYF.

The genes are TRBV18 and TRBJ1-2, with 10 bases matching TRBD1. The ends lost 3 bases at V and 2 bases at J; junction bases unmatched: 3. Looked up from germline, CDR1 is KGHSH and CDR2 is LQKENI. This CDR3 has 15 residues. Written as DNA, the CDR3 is TGTGCCAGCTCACCTACGGGACAGGGGAACTATGGCTACACCTTC. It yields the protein CASSPTGQGNYGYTF.

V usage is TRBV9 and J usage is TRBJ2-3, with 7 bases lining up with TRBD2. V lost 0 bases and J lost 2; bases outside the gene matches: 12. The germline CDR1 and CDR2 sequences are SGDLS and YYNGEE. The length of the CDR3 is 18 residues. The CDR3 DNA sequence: TGTGCCAGCAGCGTAGGGCCCTGGTTGCGGGGGTACACAGATACGCAGTATTTT. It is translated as CASSVGPWLRGYTDTQYF.

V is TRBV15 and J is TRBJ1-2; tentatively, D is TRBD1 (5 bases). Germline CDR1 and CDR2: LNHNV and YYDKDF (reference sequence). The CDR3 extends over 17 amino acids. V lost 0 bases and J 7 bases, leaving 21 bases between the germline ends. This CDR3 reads CATSRDYRSEFFFGYTF. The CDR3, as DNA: TGTGCCACCAGCAGAGATTACAGGTCCGAGTTCTTTTTTGGCTACACCTTC. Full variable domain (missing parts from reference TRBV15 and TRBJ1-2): DAMVIQNPRYQVTQFGKPVTLSCSQTLNHNVMYWYQQKSSQAPKLLFHYYDKDFNNEADTPDNFQSRRPNTSFCFLDIRSPGLGDTAMYLCATSRDYRSEFFFGYTFGSGTRLTVV.

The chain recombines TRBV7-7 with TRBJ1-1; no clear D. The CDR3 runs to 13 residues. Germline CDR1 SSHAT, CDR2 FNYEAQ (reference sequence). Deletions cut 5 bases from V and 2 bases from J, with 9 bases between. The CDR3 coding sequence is TGTGCCAGCAGCCTCGACTCTAACACTGAAGCTTTCTTT. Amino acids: CASSLDSNTEAFF. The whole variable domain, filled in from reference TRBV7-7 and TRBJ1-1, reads GAGVSQSPRYKVTKRGQDVTLRCDPISSHATLYWYQQALGQGPEFLTYFNYEAQPDKSGLPSDRFSAERPEGSISTLTIQRTEQRDSAMYRCASSLDSNTEAFFGQGTRLTVV.

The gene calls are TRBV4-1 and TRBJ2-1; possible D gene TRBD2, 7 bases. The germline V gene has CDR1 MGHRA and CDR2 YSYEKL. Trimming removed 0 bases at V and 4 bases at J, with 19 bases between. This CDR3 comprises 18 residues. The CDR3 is CASSQDSAVGGAYNEQFF. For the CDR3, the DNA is TGCGCCAGCAGCCAAGATTCCGCAGTTGGGGGGGCGTACAATGAGCAGTTCTTC.

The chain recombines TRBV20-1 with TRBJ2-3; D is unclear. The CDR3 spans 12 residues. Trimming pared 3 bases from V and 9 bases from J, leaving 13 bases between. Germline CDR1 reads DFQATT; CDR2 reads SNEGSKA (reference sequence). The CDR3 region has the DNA TGCAGTGCTAGTTCCCCCTACGTGACGCAGTATTTT. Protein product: CSASSPYVTQYF.

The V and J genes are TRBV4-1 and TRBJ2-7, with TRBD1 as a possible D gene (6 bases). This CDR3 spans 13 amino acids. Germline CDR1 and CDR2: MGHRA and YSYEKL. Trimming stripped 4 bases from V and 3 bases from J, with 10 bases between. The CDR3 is CASSRPTGYEQYF. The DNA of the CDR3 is TGCGCCAGCAGCCGACCGACAGGCTACGAGCAGTACTTC.

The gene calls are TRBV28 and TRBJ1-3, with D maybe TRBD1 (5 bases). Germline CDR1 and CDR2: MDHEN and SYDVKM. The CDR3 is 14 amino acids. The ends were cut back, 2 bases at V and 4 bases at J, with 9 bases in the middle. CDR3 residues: CASSLKGAGNTIYF. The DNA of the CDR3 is TGTGCCAGCAGTTTAAAAGGGGCCGGAAACACCATATATTTT.

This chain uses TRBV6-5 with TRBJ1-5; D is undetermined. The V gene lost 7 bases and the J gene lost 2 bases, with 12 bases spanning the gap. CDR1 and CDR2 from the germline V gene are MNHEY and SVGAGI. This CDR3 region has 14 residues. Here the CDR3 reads CASKGGSGNQPQHF. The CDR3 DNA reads TGTGCCAGCAAGGGCGGGAGCGGCAATCAGCCCCAGCATTTT.

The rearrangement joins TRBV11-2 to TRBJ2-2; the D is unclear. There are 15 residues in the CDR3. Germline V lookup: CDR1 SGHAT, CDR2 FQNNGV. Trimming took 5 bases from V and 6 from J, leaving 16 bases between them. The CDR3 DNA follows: TGTGCCAGCAGCATCATCGGGTTATACGCCGGGGAGCTGTTTTTT. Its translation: CASSIIGLYAGELFF.

The DNA for the CDR3 is TGTGCCAGCAGTTTAGGGACACGGACCGGGGAGCTGTTTTTT. It translates to CASSLGTRTGELFF. The rearrangement uses TRBV6-5 and TRBJ2-2, with a tentative D call TRBD1 (6 bases). The CDR3 has 14 residues. Germline V gives CDR1 MNHEY, CDR2 SVGAGI. V was shortened by 4 bases and J by 5 bases, with 11 bases between the two germline ends.

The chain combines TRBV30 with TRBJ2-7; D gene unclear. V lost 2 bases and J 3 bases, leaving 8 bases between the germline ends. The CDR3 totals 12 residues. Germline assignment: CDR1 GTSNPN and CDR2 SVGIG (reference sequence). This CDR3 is CAWSQNGYEQYF. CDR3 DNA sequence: TGTGCCTGGAGTCAAAACGGCTACGAGCAGTACTTC.

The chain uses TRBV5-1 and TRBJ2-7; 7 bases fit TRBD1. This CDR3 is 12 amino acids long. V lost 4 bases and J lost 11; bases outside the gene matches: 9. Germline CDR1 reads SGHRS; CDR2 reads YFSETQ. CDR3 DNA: TGCGCCAGCAGCCAGATCCCGGGACAGAAGTACTTC. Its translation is CASSQIPGQKYF. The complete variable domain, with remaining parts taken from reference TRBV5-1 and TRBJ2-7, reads KAGVTQTPRYLIKTRGQQVTLSCSPISGHRSVSWYQQTPGQGLQFLFEYFSETQRNKGNFPGRFSGRQFSNSRSEMNVSTLELGDSALYLCASSQIPGQKYFGPGTRLTVT.

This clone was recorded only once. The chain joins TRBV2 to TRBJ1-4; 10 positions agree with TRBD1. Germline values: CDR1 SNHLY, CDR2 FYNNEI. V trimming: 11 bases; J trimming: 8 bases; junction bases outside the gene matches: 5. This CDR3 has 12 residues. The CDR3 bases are TGTGCCTCCCGGGACAGGGGCGAAAAACTGTTTTTT. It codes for CASRDRGEKLFF.

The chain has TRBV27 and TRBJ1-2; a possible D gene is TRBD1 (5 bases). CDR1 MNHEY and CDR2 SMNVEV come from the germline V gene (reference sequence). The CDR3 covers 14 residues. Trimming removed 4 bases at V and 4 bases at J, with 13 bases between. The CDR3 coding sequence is TGTGCCAGCAGTTCCCAGGGTTTGTCCTATGGCTACACCTTC. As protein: CASSSQGLSYGYTF.

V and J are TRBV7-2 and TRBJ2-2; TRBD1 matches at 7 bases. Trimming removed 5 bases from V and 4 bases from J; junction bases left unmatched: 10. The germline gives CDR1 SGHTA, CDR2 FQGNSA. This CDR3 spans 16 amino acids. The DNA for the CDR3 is TGTGCCAGCAGCAGACGACAGGGAAGTATCACCGGGGAGCTGTTTTTT. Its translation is CASSRRQGSITGELFF.